This TCR beta chain was recorded in a study of response to subunit inactivated influenza vaccine. Study-level results: Each seasonal influenza vaccination recruits few new T cells, the authors suggested.

TCRdb re-derived calls from the RT-PCR reads in MiXCR, one entry per CDR3 protein. The sample consists of around 490,000 distinct CDR3 sequences, approximately 7.1% of them appearing once. Germline loops: CDR1 SEHNR, CDR2 FQNEAQ (reference sequence). The CDR3 is 16 residues long. J was trimmed by 5 bases and V by 3 bases; bases with no gene match: 9. For this clonotype: Its antigen is still unknown.

The chain joins TRBV7-9 to TRBJ2-1; 8 nucleotides align to TRBD2. The material sequenced was PBMCs from blood, taken about 23 months after vaccination. This TCR came from a man aged 50-75 years who received an inactivated influenza vaccine. The CDR3 DNA reads as TGTGCCAGCAGCTTCTTGAGCGGGAGAGGCGACAATGAGCAGTTCTTC. This codes for CASSFLSGRGDNEQFF.